One sample yielded the 18 T cell receptor beta chains listed below, sequenced in a study of vaccination and CD4 T cells after COVID-19. The Oncomine TCR Beta short-read assay was applied to DNA of cultured CD4+ T cells. TCRdb re-analysed the PCR reads in MiXCR, keeping a single row per CDR3 protein. Of 4,000 to 5,000 distinct CDR3 sequences in the sample, roughly three fifths were seen once. The antigens these receptors bind are not known. Treatment specified: roughly nine-day PBMC culture with coronavirus spike peptide pools or control peptides (ViraFEST assay). Unexposed donor CD4+ T cells predated the COVID-19 pandemic, collected 2011-2018. Material: CD4+ T cells from blood, cultured in vitro. These TCRs come from a human donor in good health.

This clonotype was counted a few times. This chain links TRBV20-1 with TRBJ1-2; no clear D. This CDR3 has 14 residues. Looked up from germline, CDR1 is DFQATT and CDR2 is SNEGSKA (reference sequence). Trimming left V 2 bases short and J 4 bases short, with 14 bases between. This chain's CDR3 is CSARPVGSAYGYTF. The CDR3 DNA reads as TGCAGTGCTAGACCTGTGGGGTCTGCCTATGGCTACACCTTC.

This chain joins TRBV19 and TRBJ1-2; D is unclear. Germline values: CDR1 LNHDA, CDR2 SQIVND (reference sequence). The V end was cut by 4 bases, the J end by 8 bases, with 17 bases between. The CDR3 runs 14 residues. The CDR3 is CASSNWVFDPGYTF. For the CDR3, the DNA is TGTGCCAGTAGTAATTGGGTGTTTGACCCGGGCTACACCTTC. The full variable domain, in which reference TRBV19 and TRBJ1-2 provide the parts outside the CDR3, is DGGITQSPKYLFRKEGQNVTLSCEQNLNHDAMYWYRQDPGQGLRLIYYSQIVNDFQKGDIAEGYSVSREKKESFPLTVTSAQKNPTAFYLCASSNWVFDPGYTFGSGTRLTVV.

The chain combines TRBV7-6 with TRBJ2-3; no reliable D call. CDR3 length: 13 residues. V gave up 5 bases and J gave up 5 bases, with 11 bases separating them. CDR1 SGHVS and CDR2 FNYEAQ come from the germline V gene. The CDR3 sequence is CASSPAGGDTQYF. In nucleotides, the CDR3 is TGTGCCAGCAGCCCCGCCGGTGGAGATACGCAGTATTTT.

The rearrangement uses TRBV2 and TRBJ2-2, with a possible D match to TRBD2 (7 bases). The V gene's germline CDR1 is SNHLY and CDR2 FYNNEI. The CDR3 loop spans 15 amino acids. Trimming pared 6 bases from V and 0 bases from J, leaving 11 bases between. The CDR3 coding sequence is TGTGCCAGCAGGGGCGGGGGCTCGAACACCGGGGAGCTGTTTTTT. Residues: CASRGGGSNTGELFF.

The chain combines TRBV6-5 with TRBJ1-1; D is possibly TRBD1 (5 bases). The V and J ends lost 1 base and 3 bases respectively, with 6 bases between them. Germline V gene sequence: CDR1 MNHEY, CDR2 SVGAGI. The CDR3 runs 13 residues. The CDR3 region is CASSYLGDTEAFF. Here the CDR3 DNA reads TGTGCCAGCAGTTACTTGGGGGACACTGAAGCTTTCTTT.

This chain uses TRBV15 with TRBJ1-5; no clear D gene. V was clipped by 0 bases and J by 0 bases, with 12 bases between them. This CDR3 is built from 17 residues. Germline CDR1 LNHNV, CDR2 YYDKDF (reference sequence). The CDR3 DNA follows: TGTGCCACCAGCAGAGAAAGAGCGGGTTATAGCAATCAGCCCCAGCATTTT. Amino acid sequence: CATSRERAGYSNQPQHF. Drawing the rest from reference TRBV15 and TRBJ1-5, the complete variable domain is DAMVIQNPRYQVTQFGKPVTLSCSQTLNHNVMYWYQQKSSQAPKLLFHYYDKDFNNEADTPDNFQSRRPNTSFCFLDIRSPGLGDTAMYLCATSRERAGYSNQPQHFGDGTRLSIL.

The J gene is TRBJ1-1, the V gene TRBV12-3 or TRBV12-4, with a tentative D call TRBD1 (6 bases). This CDR3 contains 15 residues. Trimming took off 4 bases at V and 1 base at J, with 13 bases between the two ends. CDR3 region: CASSSQGRGNTEAFF. CDR3 nucleotides: TGTGCCAGCAGTTCACAGGGCAGGGGGAACACTGAAGCTTTCTTT.

The chain couples TRBV5-4 to TRBJ2-7, with D perhaps given as TRBD1 or TRBD2 (5 bases each). The V and J ends lost 4 bases and 3 bases respectively, with 14 bases between them. Germline V CDR1 and CDR2: SGHNT, YYREEE (reference sequence). This CDR3 contains 14 residues. The CDR3 region is CASSRRDGIYEQYF. The CDR3 nucleotides read TGTGCCAGCAGCCGCCGGGACGGCATCTACGAGCAGTACTTC.

The CDR3 DNA reads as TGTGCCAGCACCCTTTTGGGTCCGACCCCCACCTCCTACAATGAGCAGTTCTTC. It codes for CASTLLGPTPTSYNEQFF. The V call is TRBV27, the J call TRBJ2-1, with unresolved D. The germline gives CDR1 MNHEY, CDR2 SMNVEV (reference sequence). V was pared by 7 bases and J by 0 bases, with 22 bases between. CDR3 length: 18 amino acids.

The chain uses TRBV2 and TRBJ2-1; the match to TRBD1 covers 8 bases. The CDR3 contains 16 residues. Germline CDR1 SNHLY, CDR2 FYNNEI. The J segment lost 0 bases and the V segment lost 6 bases, leaving 7 bases of the junction unmatched. The CDR3 bases are TGTGCCAGCAGAGGTGGGACAGGACTCTCCTACAATGAGCAGTTCTTC. It specifies CASRGGTGLSYNEQFF.

The rearrangement uses TRBV29-1 and TRBJ1-2, with no clear D. CDR3 length: 11 residues. Germline assignment: CDR1 SQVTM and CDR2 ANQGSEA. CDR3 in amino acids: CSVSENYGYTF. The CDR3 nucleotides are TGCAGTGTTAGTGAAAATTATGGCTACACCTTC.

This chain links TRBV6-2 or TRBV6-3 with TRBJ2-5; 11 nucleotides line up with TRBD1. The CDR3 is made up of 15 amino acids. The J segment lost 7 bases and the V segment lost 2 bases, leaving 6 bases of the junction unmatched. The germline V gene encodes CDR1 MNHEY and CDR2 SVGEGT. The CDR3 DNA follows: TGTGCCAGCAGTTACAGCCGGGACAGGGGGGGGACCCAGTACTTC. Protein product: CASSYSRDRGGTQYF.

The chain employs TRBV7-9 and TRBJ1-2; D gene uncertain. Germline V gene lookup returns CDR1 SEHNR and CDR2 FQNEAQ (reference sequence). The ends were cut back, 2 bases at V and 0 bases at J, with 7 bases in the middle. This CDR3 region has 14 residues. The CDR3 reads CASSLSGTNYGYTF. In DNA, the CDR3 is TGTGCCAGCAGCTTAAGCGGTACTAACTATGGCTACACCTTC.

A few counts support this clonotype. The chain uses TRBV6-5 and TRBJ1-1; D call uncertain. The CDR3 sequence is 13 residues long. V was trimmed by 4 bases and J by 4 bases, leaving 10 bases between them. CDR1 is MNHEY and CDR2 is SVGAGI in the germline V gene. CDR3 nucleotides: TGTGCCAGCAGTTCACGGGTAGGCACTGAAGCTTTCTTT. It is translated as CASSSRVGTEAFF.

This chain uses TRBV6-2 or TRBV6-3 with TRBJ2-2; weak D call: TRBD2 (5 bases). CDR1 and CDR2 (germline): MNHEY, SVGEGT. The CDR3 extends over 14 amino acids. The germline V and J ends were trimmed by 6 bases and 3 bases, with 11 bases remaining between them. Here the CDR3 DNA reads TGTGCCAGCAGGCCACTCGGGGACACCGGGGAGCTGTTTTTT. Translation gives CASRPLGDTGELFF.

The chain has TRBV6-1 and TRBJ1-4, with 11 bases identical to TRBD1. Germline CDR1 reads MNHNS; CDR2 reads SASEGT. The V segment lost 5 bases and the J segment 8 bases; nucleotides outside the gene matches: 4. CDR3 length: 14 residues. The CDR3 sequence: CASSPDRGPEKLFF. CDR3 in DNA: TGTGCCAGCAGTCCGGACAGGGGGCCGGAAAAACTGTTTTTT.

J is TRBJ1-2 and V is TRBV7-2, with 7 bases fitting TRBD1. The CDR3 contains 15 residues. Germline V gene lookup returns CDR1 SGHTA and CDR2 FQGNSA. V gave up 2 bases and J gave up 9 bases; unmatched junction bases: 12. CDR3 nucleotide sequence: TGTGCCAGCAGCTTATCGCCGACAGGGTTCTTAAGCTACACCTTC. It encodes CASSLSPTGFLSYTF.

The rearrangement uses TRBV2 and TRBJ1-6; no clear D gene. This CDR3 comprises 14 residues. V was shortened by 3 bases and J by 9 bases, with 12 bases between the two germline ends. Germline values: CDR1 SNHLY, CDR2 FYNNEI. In DNA, the CDR3 is TGTGCCAGCAGTGATCTCAGGCTCAGTTCACCCCTCCACTTT. Translation gives CASSDLRLSSPLHF.